Presented here are 27 T cell receptor beta chains from one specimen sequenced in a study of blood T cell repertoires in COVID-19. Method: immunoSEQ multiplex PCR; TCRdb's copy keeps in-frame clones and lacks some. The sample contains tens of thousands of clones, about 91% of which appear only once. Sequencing was performed on peripheral blood. The receptors come from a woman in her sixties or seventies with active or convalescent COVID-19.

The V gene is TRBV30, the J gene TRBJ1-6; D perhaps matches TRBD1 (5 bases). Looked up from germline, CDR1 is GTSNPN and CDR2 is SVGIG (reference sequence). The CDR3 covers 15 residues. V lost 4 bases and J lost 10, with 20 bases in between. CDR3 amino acids: CAWKGRNGQGSPLHF. CDR3 DNA sequence: TGTGCCTGGAAGGGGAGGAACGGACAAGGATCACCCCTCCACTTT.

The rearrangement joins TRBV30 to TRBJ2-5; 10 nucleotides align to TRBD2. Germline V gene sequence: CDR1 GTSNPN, CDR2 SVGIG (reference sequence). V shed 4 bases and J 4 bases; nucleotides not matched to a gene: 12. The CDR3 spans 16 residues. As DNA, the CDR3 is TGTGCCTGGAAATTGGCTAGCGGGAGAGGAGGAGAGACCCAGTACTTC. This codes for CAWKLASGRGGETQYF. Variable domain in full (rest from reference TRBV30 and TRBJ2-5): SQTIHQWPATLVQPVGSPLSLECTVEGTSNPNLYWYRQAAGRGLQLLFYSVGIGQISSEVPQNLSASRPQDRQFILSSKKLLLSDSGFYLCAWKLASGRGGETQYFGPGTRLLVL.

V is TRBV6-6 and J is TRBJ1-2; D is perhaps TRBD1 (6 bases). V dropped 4 bases and J dropped 4 bases, with 16 bases sitting between them. The CDR3 extends over 15 amino acids. CDR1 is MNHNY, CDR2 SVGAGI, per germline (reference sequence). DNA of the CDR3: TGTGCCAGCAGTTCCGACAGGCGGGGGACCTATGGCTACACCTTC. Residues: CASSSDRRGTYGYTF.

The chain joins TRBV27 to TRBJ1-6; 7 bases match TRBD1. The CDR3 loop spans 18 amino acids. V lost 5 bases, J lost 0 bases, and 10 bases stayed unmatched. Germline CDR1 MNHEY, CDR2 SMNVEV (reference sequence). The CDR3 here is CASSPRGGGGSYNSPLHF. As DNA, the CDR3 is TGTGCCAGCAGTCCCCGAGGAGGGGGCGGCTCCTATAATTCACCCCTCCACTTT.

The gene calls are TRBV27 and TRBJ2-7; D gene unclear. The V end lost 8 bases, the J end lost 2 bases, and 13 bases lay between the germline ends. The CDR3 extends over 13 amino acids. Germline V gene sequence: CDR1 MNHEY, CDR2 SMNVEV (reference sequence). The CDR3 reads CASSEAAPYEQYF. In DNA form, the CDR3 reads TGTGCCAGCTCTGAGGCCGCTCCCTACGAGCAGTACTTC.

The chain combines TRBV6-5 with TRBJ2-1, with 13 bases that match TRBD2. Germline trimming cut 0 bases from V and 6 bases from J; bases unmatched to any gene: 2. This CDR3 has 16 amino acids. Germline-derived CDR1 and CDR2 are MNHEY and SVGAGI. The CDR3, as DNA: TGTGCCAGCAGTTACTCCGGACTAGCGGGAGCCAATGAGCAGTTCTTC. It translates to CASSYSGLAGANEQFF.

The chain recombines TRBV15 with TRBJ1-5; 9 bases line up with TRBD1. V shed 0 bases, J shed 6 bases, and the junction held 9 bases outside the gene matches. Looked up from germline, CDR1 is LNHNV and CDR2 is YYDKDF (reference sequence). The CDR3 has 17 residues. The CDR3 here is CATSREGWGQGGQPQHF. CDR3 DNA sequence: TGTGCCACCAGCAGAGAAGGCTGGGGACAGGGTGGTCAGCCCCAGCATTTT.

V is TRBV6-5 and J is TRBJ1-5; a possible D gene is TRBD1 (5 bases). This CDR3 has 12 residues. CDR1 MNHEY and CDR2 SVGAGI come from the germline V gene. V lost 5 bases to trimming and J lost 9 bases, with 11 bases between them. The CDR3 coding sequence is TGTGCCAGCAGTCGGGGGTTTGGGCCCCAGCATTTT. It translates to CASSRGFGPQHF.

This clone was observed once. The J gene is TRBJ2-7, the V gene TRBV7-2; possible D gene TRBD2, 5 bases. There are 16 residues in the CDR3. Per germline, CDR1 SGHTA and CDR2 FQGNSA. V lost 1 base and J 0 bases, leaving 13 bases between the germline ends. As DNA, the CDR3 is TGTGCCAGCAGCTTAGGGCTAGCCCTTAGCTCCTACGAGCAGTACTTC. Translating it yields CASSLGLALSSYEQYF.

The sample holds a few counts of this clone. The J gene is TRBJ1-2, the V gene TRBV25-1; 8 bases align to TRBD1. With V trimmed by 3 bases and J by 5 bases, 5 bases remained unmatched. Germline CDR1 and CDR2: MGHDK and SYGVNS. The CDR3 runs 14 residues. CDR3 in amino acids: CASSELTGDYGYTF. CDR3 DNA sequence: TGTGCCAGCAGTGAGTTGACAGGGGATTATGGCTACACCTTC.

Worth noting for this clone: At one end the junction does not follow the germline gene, possibly because of a read error. The gene calls are TRBV28 and TRBJ1-1, with TRBD1 identical over 9 bases. The germline V gene has CDR1 MDHEN and CDR2 SYDVKM. The CDR3 extends over 15 amino acids. CDR3 protein: CASSLGGTGNPEAFF. In DNA form, the CDR3 reads TGTGCCAGCAGTTTAGGCGGGACAGGGAACCCTGAAGCTTTCTTT.

The V call is TRBV9, the J call TRBJ1-1, with TRBD1 matching over 10 bases. The CDR3 runs to 14 residues. Trimming cost V 0 bases and J 8 bases; bases outside gene matches: 4. In germline, CDR1 is SGDLS, CDR2 YYNGEE. The CDR3 nucleotides read TGTGCCAGCAGCGTAGAGCTGGACAGGGGGGAAGCTTTCTTT. Its protein product is CASSVELDRGEAFF. Filled out from reference TRBV9 and TRBJ1-1, the complete variable domain reads DSGVTQTPKHLITATGQRVTLRCSPRSGDLSVYWYQQSLDQGLQFLIQYYNGEERAKGNILERFSAQQFPDLHSELNLSSLELGDSALYFCASSVELDRGEAFFGQGTRLTVV.

The chain links TRBV5-4 to TRBJ2-5; TRBD1 agrees at 7 bases. Germline V gene data show CDR1 as SGHNT and CDR2 as YYREEE (reference sequence). The V and J ends lost 0 bases and 0 bases, in that order; junction bases with no gene match: 8. This CDR3 contains 17 residues. The CDR3 coding sequence is TGTGCCAGCAGCTTGGCCTCCCAGACAGGGTACCAAGAGACCCAGTACTTC. Its translation is CASSLASQTGYQETQYF.

This clone has only one observation. V gene TRBV9 combines with J gene TRBJ2-2, with 9 bases fitting TRBD2. After removal of 1 base from V and 1 base from J, the junction contained 5 bases not matched to a gene. This CDR3 spans 17 amino acids. In germline, CDR1 is SGDLS, CDR2 YYNGEE. The CDR3 is CASSVLAGSLNTGELFF. In DNA, the CDR3 is TGTGCCAGCAGCGTACTAGCGGGGTCCTTGAACACCGGGGAGCTGTTTTTT.

The CDR3 sequence: CASSQEWGTANQPQHF. CDR3 coding DNA: TGCGCCAGCAGCCAAGAATGGGGGACAGCAAATCAGCCCCAGCATTTT. V and J are TRBV4-1 and TRBJ1-5, with 7 bases identical to TRBD1. V was clipped by 0 bases and J by 4 bases; unmatched bases: 6. The CDR3 extends over 16 amino acids. CDR1 is MGHRA, CDR2 YSYEKL, per germline.

This clone was detected only once. This chain uses TRBV27 with TRBJ2-1, with TRBD2 matching over 13 bases. Germline CDR1 and CDR2: MNHEY and SMNVEV (reference sequence). With 3 bases clipped from V and 1 base from J, the junction kept 6 bases outside the gene matches. The CDR3 spans 18 residues. The CDR3 DNA sequence: TGTGCCAGCAGTTTCCGCCGACTAGCGGGGGGTTCCTACAATGAGCAGTTCTTC. Translating it yields CASSFRRLAGGSYNEQFF.

The sample holds one count of this clone. J is TRBJ2-7 and V is TRBV6-5; TRBD2 matches 11 bases. Germline V gives CDR1 MNHEY, CDR2 SVGAGI. This CDR3 is built from 16 residues. V shed 0 bases, J shed 6 bases, and the junction held 7 bases outside the gene matches. The chain's CDR3 is CASSYSGTSGFSEQYF. The CDR3, as DNA: TGTGCCAGCAGTTACTCCGGGACTAGCGGTTTTTCCGAGCAGTACTTC.

The chain couples TRBV28 to TRBJ1-1, with D unresolved. CDR1 MDHEN and CDR2 SYDVKM come from the germline V gene. This CDR3 has 11 amino acids. Trimming pared 7 bases from V and 8 bases from J, leaving 11 bases between. The CDR3 region is CASTRAREAFF. CDR3 sequence (DNA): TGTGCCAGCACGAGGGCCAGGGAAGCTTTCTTT.

The V call is TRBV2, the J call TRBJ2-7, with D tentatively TRBD2 (6 bases). This CDR3 region has 12 residues. Germline V CDR1 and CDR2: SNHLY, FYNNEI. V shed 9 bases and J shed 0 bases, with 9 bases lying between them. CDR3 DNA: TGTGCCAGTGGGGGGACCTCCTACGAGCAGTACTTC. Protein product: CASGGTSYEQYF.

This rearrangement joins TRBV18 to TRBJ1-1; tentatively, D is TRBD1 (5 bases). The V gene lost 2 bases and the J gene lost 1 base, with 11 bases spanning the gap. Germline V lookup: CDR1 KGHSH, CDR2 LQKENI. CDR3 length equals 15 residues. CDR3 sequence reads: CASSPSMGGNTEAFF. The CDR3 DNA follows: TGTGCCAGCTCACCATCCATGGGGGGGAACACTGAAGCTTTCTTT.

This clone appeared once. The chain combines TRBV19 with TRBJ2-7; 7 nucleotides align to TRBD1. The length of the CDR3 is 15 residues. V was pared by 2 bases and J by 3 bases, with 7 bases of the junction left unmatched. Germline CDR1 LNHDA, CDR2 SQIVND (reference sequence). Here the CDR3 reads CASSINWQGVYEQYF. The CDR3 coding sequence is TGTGCCAGTAGTATAAACTGGCAGGGGGTCTACGAGCAGTACTTC.

The gene calls are TRBV6-6 and TRBJ1-1, with 9 bases matching TRBD1. The CDR3 contains 14 residues. CDR1 MNHNY and CDR2 SVGAGI come from the germline V gene (reference sequence). Trimming at V came to 4 bases and at J to 5 bases, leaving 5 bases not matched to a gene. CDR3 region: CASSSTGGWTEAFF. CDR3 sequence (DNA): TGTGCCAGCAGTTCTACAGGGGGCTGGACTGAAGCTTTCTTT.

The rearrangement uses TRBV5-1 and TRBJ1-2; 9 bases are shared with TRBD1. This CDR3 is built from 15 residues. Germline loops: CDR1 SGHRS, CDR2 YFSETQ. V shed 1 base, J shed 2 bases, and the junction held 3 bases outside the gene matches. The CDR3 loop reads CASSLSDRGNYGYTF. DNA for the CDR3: TGCGCCAGCAGCTTGTCGGACAGGGGAAACTATGGCTACACCTTC.

This chain joins TRBV4-1 and TRBJ1-2, with TRBD1 matching 9 bases. The CDR3 is made up of 16 amino acids. Per the germline V gene, CDR1 is MGHRA and CDR2 is YSYEKL. The V gene end was trimmed by 1 base and the J gene end by 5 bases; junction bases not matched to a gene: 8. CDR3 sequence reads: CASSQGPGTGSYGYTF. CDR3 sequence (DNA): TGCGCCAGCAGCCAAGGGCCCGGGACAGGGTCTTATGGCTACACCTTC.

The chain is built from TRBV5-1 and TRBJ2-2, with D possibly matching TRBD2 (5 bases). The CDR3 covers 14 residues. Germline assignment: CDR1 SGHRS and CDR2 YFSETQ. With 2 bases removed from V and 4 bases from J, the gap between germline ends came to 9 bases. CDR3 sequence: CASSLGLLTGELFF. The DNA for the CDR3 is TGCGCCAGCAGCTTAGGACTCCTCACCGGGGAGCTGTTTTTT.

The gene calls are TRBV3-1 (or the pseudogene TRBV3-2) and TRBJ2-3; D is undetermined. Germline V lookup: CDR1 LGHDT, CDR2 YNNKEL (reference sequence). V lost 1 base and J lost 6, with 5 bases in between. The CDR3 is 12 residues long. The DNA of the CDR3 is TGTGCCAGCAGCCAAGGGCGGGATACGCAGTATTTT. Translated: CASSQGRDTQYF.

A single count supports this clone. V gene TRBV28 combines with J gene TRBJ1-6, with a weak D call TRBD1 (5 bases). There are 14 residues in the CDR3. V was clipped by 3 bases and J by 4 bases, with 7 bases between them. The germline CDR1 and CDR2 sequences are MDHEN and SYDVKM. CDR3 region: CASSLRQYNSPLHF. In DNA form, the CDR3 reads TGTGCCAGCAGTTTGAGACAGTATAATTCACCCCTCCACTTT.